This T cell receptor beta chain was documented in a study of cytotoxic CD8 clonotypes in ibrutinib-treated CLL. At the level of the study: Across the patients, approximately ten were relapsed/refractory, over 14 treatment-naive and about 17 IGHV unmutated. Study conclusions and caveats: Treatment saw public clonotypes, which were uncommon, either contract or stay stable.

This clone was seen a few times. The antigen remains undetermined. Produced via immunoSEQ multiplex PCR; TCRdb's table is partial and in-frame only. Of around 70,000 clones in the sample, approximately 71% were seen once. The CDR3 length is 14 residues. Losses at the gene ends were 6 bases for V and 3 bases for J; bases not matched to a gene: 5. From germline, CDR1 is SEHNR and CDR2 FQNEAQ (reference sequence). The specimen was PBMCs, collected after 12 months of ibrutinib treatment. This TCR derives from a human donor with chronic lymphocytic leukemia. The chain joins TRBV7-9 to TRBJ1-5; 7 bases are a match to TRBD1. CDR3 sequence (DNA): TGTGCCAGCAGTCATACAGGGGTCAATCAGCCCCAGCATTTT. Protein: CASSHTGVNQPQHF.